This T cell receptor beta chain was identified in a study of shared clonotypes between healthy human individuals. Study conclusions and caveats: Some clonotypes were shared by all four sorted-subset donors, while others were not shared. The non-shared ones had lower generation probabilities than the shared ones. Naive subsets, compared against memory subsets, generally had larger estimated richness values. Clonotype sharing among donors was thought likely to change with sequencing depth.

As regards this clone: Antigen: not known.

This CDR3 contains 13 residues. CDR1 and CDR2 from the germline V gene are MGHRA and YSYEKL. With 1 base removed from V and 6 bases from J, the gap between germline ends came to 7 bases. Profiled with immunoSEQ multiplex PCR; TCRdb holds only in-frame clones, not every one. The sample records fewer than 1 million clones, approximately 96% being singletons. The naive CD8 population came from CD45RO-negative cells selected for CCR7, without terminally differentiated effector memory CD45RA+ cells. The chain recombines TRBV4-1 with TRBJ2-1, with D perhaps TRBD1 (5 bases). The clonotype comes from a young man in good health. Sequencing input: naive CD8+ T cells sorted from blood. DNA for the CDR3: TGCGCCAGCAGCCAAGCGCAGGGCAATGAGCAGTTCTTC. Translating it yields CASSQAQGNEQFF.